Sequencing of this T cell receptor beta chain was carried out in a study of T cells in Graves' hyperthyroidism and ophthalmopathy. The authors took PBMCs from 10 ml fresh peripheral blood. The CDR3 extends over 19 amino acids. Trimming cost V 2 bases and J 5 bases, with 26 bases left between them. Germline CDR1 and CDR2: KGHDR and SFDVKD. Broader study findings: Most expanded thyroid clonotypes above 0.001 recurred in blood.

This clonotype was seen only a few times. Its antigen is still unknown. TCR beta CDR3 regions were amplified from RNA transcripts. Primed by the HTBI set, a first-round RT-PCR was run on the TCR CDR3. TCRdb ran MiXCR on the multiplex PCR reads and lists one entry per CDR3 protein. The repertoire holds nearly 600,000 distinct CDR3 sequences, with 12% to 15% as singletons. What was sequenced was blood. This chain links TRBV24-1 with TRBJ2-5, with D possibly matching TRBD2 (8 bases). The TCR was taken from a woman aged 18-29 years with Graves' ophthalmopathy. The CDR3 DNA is TGTGCCACCAGTGATTCCCGGGGGGGGGACAGCCTCCAGCGGGAGACCCAGTACTTC. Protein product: CATSDSRGGDSLQRETQYF.